These T cell receptor beta chains were read from a single sample in a study of blood T cells in healthy people across ages. TCRdb passed the 5' RACE reads through MiXCR, listing each CDR3 protein once. The sample comprises about a million distinct CDR3 sequences, around 49% of which are singletons, and about an eighth rests with the top ten. The sequenced sample consisted of blood. These receptors came from a man aged 25 to 45 in good health. CDR3s include the opening cysteine and the closing phenylalanine or tryptophan. The D gene is left open where the match is weak. Size is stated for part of the rows, as once, few or many counts, or as a class when the clone is expanded.

>TRBJ2-7|few|-|TRBV27
TGTGCCAGCAGTACTATAACAGGAATCTACGAGCAGTACTTC
CASSTITGIYEQYF
>TRBJ2-1|-|TRBD1|TRBV4-2
TGTGCCAGCAGCCAAGAAGGGACAGGGGCCTACAATGAGCAGTTCTTC
CASSQEGTGAYNEQFF
>TRBJ1-2|-|-|TRBV4-1
TGCGTCAGCAGCCAAGGGGGAGGCTATGGCTACACCTTC
CVSSQGGGYGYTF
>TRBJ1-5|-|-|TRBV30
TGTGCCTGGAGTGGTGCAAATCAGTCCCAGCATTTT
CAWSGANQSQHF
>TRBJ1-4|few|TRBD1|TRBV20-1
TGCAGTGCCCCAGGGGGGGTAGATGAAAAACTGTTTTTT
CSAPGGVDEKLFF
>TRBJ2-1|-|-|TRBV7-9
TGTGCCAGCAGCTTTCTCGTCAATGAGCAGTTCTTC
CASSFLVNEQFF
>TRBJ2-4|many|-|TRBV5-1
TGCGCCAGCAGCTTGGGAGCCAAAAACATTCAGTACTTC
CASSLGAKNIQYF
>TRBJ1-1|-|-|TRBV9
TGTGCCAGCAGCGTGGAGGGGTCTGTTGCTTTCTTT
CASSVEGSVAFF
>TRBJ1-2|-|TRBD1|TRBV10-3
TGTGCCATCAGTGAGCCCGGACAGGGCGAGGGCTACACCTTC
CAISEPGQGEGYTF
>TRBJ2-1|many|TRBD1|TRBV6-5
TGTGCCAGCAGTATCTCGGGACAGGGGAACAATGAGCAGTTCTTC
CASSISGQGNNEQFF
>TRBJ2-3|-|TRBD1|TRBV28
TGTGCCAGCAGTGGGGACAGCTACACAGATACGCAGTATTTT
CASSGDSYTDTQYF
>TRBJ2-5|few|-|TRBV9
TGTGCCAGCAGCGGAATACTGCGCGGCGCCCAGTACTTC
CASSGILRGAQYF
>TRBJ1-5|-|TRBD1|TRBV5-1
TGCGCCAGCAGCGTGACAGGGCTTAATCAGCCCCAGCATTTT
CASSVTGLNQPQHF
>TRBJ2-7|many|TRBD1|TRBV6-2/TRBV6-3
TGTGCCAGCAGATCGACAGGGCAACGAGAGCAGTACTTC
CASRSTGQREQYF
>TRBJ2-7|few|TRBD2|TRBV4-3
TGCGCCAGCAGCCAAGATCTTTTGGGAGGGAAAGAGCAGTACTTC
CASSQDLLGGKEQYF
>TRBJ2-3|-|TRBD2|TRBV20-1
TGCAGTGCTAGAGATCACCAGCGGGGTACGATAGATACGCAGTATTTT
CSARDHQRGTIDTQYF
>TRBJ1-2|-|-|TRBV6-5
TGTGCCACCGAGACAGTGAACTATGGCTACACCTTC
CATETVNYGYTF
>TRBJ1-6|-|-|TRBV20-1
TGCAGTGCTGGGGACGGCAATTCACCCCTCCACTTT
CSAGDGNSPLHF
>TRBJ1-1|many|-|TRBV3-1
TGTGCCAGCAGTCGTGGCGCGAACACTGAAGCTTTCTTT
CASSRGANTEAFF
>TRBJ2-7|-|TRBD2|TRBV5-1
TGCGCCAGCAGCTTGACTAGCGGGAGATTCGACGAGCAGTACTTC
CASSLTSGRFDEQYF
>TRBJ2-1|-|TRBD2|TRBV20-1
TGCAGTGCCCCCGAAATTAGCGGGGGGGGCAATGAGCAGTTCTTC
CSAPEISGGGNEQFF
>TRBJ2-7|few|-|TRBV18
TGTGCCAGCTCACCCCAGGAGGGGCTGCGGTACGAGCAGTACTTC
CASSPQEGLRYEQYF
>TRBJ2-7|once|-|TRBV20-1
TGCAGTGCTAGAGGGGGGGACTACGAGCAGTACTTC
CSARGGDYEQYF
>TRBJ2-7|once|-|TRBV2
TGTGCCCGCAGCGATAGACAGTTTTACGAGCAGTACTTC
CARSDRQFYEQYF
>TRBJ2-1|-|-|TRBV7-9
TGTGCCAGCAGCTCTTCCATCAGGGCTAACTGCAATGAGCAGTTCTTC
CASSSSIRANCNEQFF
>TRBJ1-5|-|TRBD1|TRBV27
TGTGCCAGCAAGGAGACAGGGGGCAATCAGCCCCAGCATTTT
CASKETGGNQPQHF
>TRBJ1-6|-|-|TRBV7-9
TGTGCCAGCAGCTTAGGCCGGGGGAGTAATTCACCCCTCCACTTT
CASSLGRGSNSPLHF
>TRBJ1-2|-|-|TRBV28
TGTGCCAGCTCCCTACCCCGAGGGGATAAGGGCTACACCTTC
CASSLPRGDKGYTF
>TRBJ2-1|few|TRBD2|TRBV9
TGTGCCAGCAGCGTAGAAAGGACTAGCGGTTACAATGAGCAGTTCTTC
CASSVERTSGYNEQFF
>TRBJ1-5|-|TRBD1|TRBV12-3/TRBV12-4
TGTGCCAGCAGTTCAGGGGGCTCTTGGCAGCCCCAGCATTTT
CASSSGGSWQPQHF
>TRBJ2-7|once|TRBD1|TRBV7-2
TGTGCCAGCAGCTGGGACAGGGCGACCTCCTACGGGCAGTACTTC
CASSWDRATSYGQYF
>TRBJ1-2|-|-|TRBV7-6
TGTGCCAGCAGCAACGTACTTTTAGGCTATGGCTACACCTTC
CASSNVLLGYGYTF
>TRBJ1-4|few|-|TRBV9
TGTGCCAGCAGCGGGGACGCCACTTATGAAAAACTGTTTTTT
CASSGDATYEKLFF
>TRBJ2-5|-|TRBD1|TRBV25-1
TGTGCCAGTCAGGGGGAAAAGGTCAATGAGCAGTACTTC
CASQGEKVNEQYF
>TRBJ2-7|-|-|TRBV5-1
TGCGCCAGCAGCTTGGTGGAGGGTTCGGACGAGCAGTACTTC
CASSLVEGSDEQYF
>TRBJ1-5|-|TRBD1|TRBV20-1
TGCAGTGCCCCGGACAGGGGAAATAATCAGCCCCAGCATTTT
CSAPDRGNNQPQHF
>TRBJ1-2|-|-|TRBV30
TGTGCCTGGGAACTACAGCGTAGTTCCTATGGCTACACCTTC
CAWELQRSSYGYTF
>TRBJ1-2|-|-|TRBV12-3/TRBV12-4
TGTGCCAGCAGTTTATCAGTTTTGGGCAGACCTAACTATGGCTACACCTTC
CASSLSVLGRPNYGYTF
>TRBJ2-3|-|TRBD1|TRBV10-3
TGTGCCTCCGAGGACAGGGATCACACAGATACGCAGTATTTT
CASEDRDHTDTQYF
>TRBJ2-1|-|TRBD2|TRBV6-2/TRBV6-3
TGTGCCAGCAGCCCCGGACTAGCGGGGGTCCTCTACAATGAGCAGTTCTTC
CASSPGLAGVLYNEQFF
>TRBJ2-6|few|-|TRBV3-1
TGTGCCAGCAGCCAAGTAGGGGGATCTGGGGCCAACGTCCTGACTTTC
CASSQVGGSGANVLTF
>TRBJ1-1|few|-|TRBV25-1
TGTGCCAGCAGTGAATGGGAGGGGCACGAGGGAGCTTTCTTT
CASSEWEGHEGAFF
>TRBJ1-2|-|-|TRBV6-5
TGTGCCAGCAGTTACTCCTCGGACTCTAACACAGGCCTGGGAGGCTACACCTTC
CASSYSSDSNTGLGGYTF
>TRBJ1-1|-|-|TRBV7-2
TGTGCCAGCAGCTCCCACCAACGGGGGGACACTGAAGCTTTCTTT
CASSSHQRGDTEAFF
>TRBJ1-5|-|-|TRBV28
TGTGCCAGCAGTAAGGTGGGGTATAGCAATCAGCCCCAGCATTTT
CASSKVGYSNQPQHF
>TRBJ2-4|-|-|TRBV7-2
TGTGCCAGCAGCCTAATCAAGGGAAAGGACATTCAGTACTTC
CASSLIKGKDIQYF
>TRBJ1-2|-|TRBD1|TRBV10-3
TGTGCCATCAACCAGCGACGGGACAGATATGGCTACACCTTC
CAINQRRDRYGYTF
>TRBJ1-5|-|-|TRBV24-1
TGTGCCACCAGTGATGGGTATAGCAATCAGCCCCAGCATTTT
CATSDGYSNQPQHF
>TRBJ2-3|-|TRBD1|TRBV7-2
TGTGCCAGCAGCCTGGTTCTCGGGACAGTCGCAGATACGCAGTATTTT
CASSLVLGTVADTQYF
>TRBJ2-1|few|-|TRBV7-8
TGTGCCAGCGGGGAGCGGCAGAGATACAATGAGCAGTTCTTC
CASGERQRYNEQFF
>TRBJ1-1|-|-|TRBV3-1
TGTGCCAGCGCCCACGCCACTGAAGCTTTCTTT
CASAHATEAFF
>TRBJ2-7|-|TRBD1|TRBV10-3
TGTGCCATCAGAGAAACAGGGGGCACCTCCTACGAGCAGTACTTC
CAIRETGGTSYEQYF
>TRBJ2-5|-|-|TRBV7-2
TGTGCCAGCAGCTGGACATTCGACAATGAGCAGTACTTC
CASSWTFDNEQYF
>TRBJ2-7|few|-|TRBV12-3/TRBV12-4
TGTGCCAGCAGTGACGACATCGGTAGCTCCTACGAGCAGTACTTC
CASSDDIGSSYEQYF
>TRBJ2-7|-|TRBD2|TRBV4-1
TGCGCCAGCAGCCAAGATATCCCGCTAGCGGGGTCCCACGAGCAGTACTTC
CASSQDIPLAGSHEQYF